Each of the 12 T cell receptor beta chains below was sequenced from the same sample in a study of blood T cell repertoires in COVID-19. The method was immunoSEQ multiplex PCR; TCRdb's version includes in-frame clones alone and lacks a portion of them. Counted here are 350,000 or so clones, 70% to 90% occurring once; the ten biggest clones make up 8% to 13%. Sequenced material: peripheral blood. Receptors were obtained from a woman in her twenties or thirties with COVID-19, enrolled during active disease.

This clone appeared a single time. The V call is TRBV29-1, the J call TRBJ2-5; D call uncertain. The CDR3 loop spans 9 amino acids. V was pared by 8 bases and J by 9 bases, with 10 bases between. Germline lookup yields CDR1 SQVTM and CDR2 ANQGSEA. As DNA, the CDR3 is TGCAGCTTCCGGCAGGCCCAGTACTTC. This translates into CSFRQAQYF.

The chain carries TRBV30 and TRBJ1-1, with D uncertain. The CDR3 contains 12 residues. CDR1 GTSNPN and CDR2 SVGIG come from the germline V gene (reference sequence). The ends were cut back, 5 bases at V and 0 bases at J, with 7 bases in the middle. CDR3: CAWGRVNTEAFF. The CDR3 bases are TGTGCCTGGGGACGCGTGAACACTGAAGCTTTCTTT.

The rearrangement links TRBV6-4 to TRBJ1-5; D remains unclear. This CDR3 has 12 amino acids. The ends were cut back, 7 bases at V and 5 bases at J, with 9 bases in the middle. Germline CDR1 MRHNA, CDR2 SNTAGT. In nucleotides, the CDR3 is TGTGCCAGCAAAACGGTGGATCAGCCCCAGCATTTT. It codes for CASKTVDQPQHF.

This clone showed up just once. The chain combines TRBV19 with TRBJ2-7; D not certain. The CDR3 is made up of 14 amino acids. The V end lost 5 bases, the J end lost 0 bases, and 11 bases lay between the germline ends. Per the germline V gene, CDR1 is LNHDA and CDR2 is SQIVND (reference sequence). The CDR3 protein is CASSFAASSYEQYF. The CDR3 nucleotides read TGTGCCAGTAGTTTCGCGGCTAGCTCCTACGAGCAGTACTTC.

This clone has only one observation. The chain is built from TRBV10-3 and TRBJ1-2; 9 bases fit TRBD1. The CDR3 length is 14 residues. The germline gives CDR1 ENHRY, CDR2 SYGVKD. V gave up 6 bases and J gave up 6 bases; unmatched junction bases: 8. This CDR3 reads CAIRGQGNVDGYTF. The CDR3 DNA reads TGTGCCATCAGGGGACAGGGAAATGTGGATGGCTACACCTTC.

The rearrangement uses TRBV30 and TRBJ2-2, with 9 bases lining up with TRBD1. CDR3 length equals 18 residues. The trim removed 0 bases at V and 6 bases at J, leaving 14 bases unmatched. From germline, CDR1 is GTSNPN and CDR2 SVGIG (reference sequence). The CDR3 DNA reads as TGTGCCTGGAGTGTCAACCCCCCCCGGGACAGGGTAGCCGGGGAGCTGTTTTTT. This translates into CAWSVNPPRDRVAGELFF. The full variable domain, with the rest looked up from reference TRBV30 and TRBJ2-2, is SQTIHQWPATLVQPVGSPLSLECTVEGTSNPNLYWYRQAAGRGLQLLFYSVGIGQISSEVPQNLSASRPQDRQFILSSKKLLLSDSGFYLCAWSVNPPRDRVAGELFFGEGSRLTVL.

The rearrangement links TRBV6-5 to TRBJ2-1; weak D call: TRBD2 (6 bases). Germline CDR1 reads MNHEY; CDR2 reads SVGAGI. Trimming took off 8 bases at V and 5 bases at J, with 10 bases between the two ends. This CDR3 contains 12 residues. In DNA, the CDR3 is TGTGCCAGCTGTATAGCGGACAATGAGCAGTTCTTC. It specifies CASCIADNEQFF.

CDR3 sequence (DNA): TGCGCCAGCAGCTTGGTGCCGACAGGGGGCGGAATAGTTTTCTTT. Translation: CASSLVPTGGGIVFF. The genes are TRBV5-1 and TRBJ1-1; TRBD1 matches 10 bases. The CDR3 spans 15 residues. CDR1 is SGHRS and CDR2 is YFSETQ in the germline V gene. V gave up 0 bases and J gave up 13 bases; unmatched junction bases: 12.

This clone was seen a single time. This chain connects TRBV4-1 to TRBJ2-1; D gene ambiguous. Trimming shortened V by 0 bases and J by 0 bases, and 12 bases separated the two germline ends. The germline gives CDR1 MGHRA, CDR2 YSYEKL. The CDR3 consists of 17 residues. This CDR3 reads CASSQELVFGSYNEQFF. In DNA, the CDR3 is TGCGCCAGCAGCCAAGAATTAGTTTTCGGCTCCTACAATGAGCAGTTCTTC.

V gene TRBV5-1 combines with J gene TRBJ2-2; 13 nucleotides agree with TRBD2. CDR3 size: 18 residues. Looked up from germline, CDR1 is SGHRS and CDR2 is YFSETQ. The junction had 10 bases not matched to a gene; V was cut back by 1 base and J by 7 bases. CDR3 sequence: CASSLPLKTSGRNGELFF. CDR3 DNA: TGCGCCAGCAGCTTGCCGCTAAAGACTAGCGGGAGGAACGGGGAGCTGTTTTTT.

The rearrangement uses TRBV9 and TRBJ2-5; TRBD2 agrees at 14 bases. CDR3 length: 16 residues. With V trimmed by 4 bases and J by 2 bases, 4 bases remained unmatched. Germline values: CDR1 SGDLS, CDR2 YYNGEE. CDR3 residues: CASSSRLAGGQETQYF. The DNA for the CDR3 is TGTGCCAGCAGCTCCAGACTAGCGGGAGGGCAAGAGACCCAGTACTTC. The full variable domain, rest sourced from reference TRBV9 and TRBJ2-5, is DSGVTQTPKHLITATGQRVTLRCSPRSGDLSVYWYQQSLDQGLQFLIQYYNGEERAKGNILERFSAQQFPDLHSELNLSSLELGDSALYFCASSSRLAGGQETQYFGPGTRLLVL.

The CDR3 DNA reads TGTGCCAGCAGCTTAACTCCGAGGCAGCCCCAGCATTTT. It encodes CASSLTPRQPQHF. This sequence joins TRBV5-6 and TRBJ1-5; the D is unclear. Germline-derived CDR1 and CDR2 are SGHDT and YYEEEE. The CDR3 spans 13 residues. Trimming removed 2 bases at V and 7 bases at J, with 10 bases between.